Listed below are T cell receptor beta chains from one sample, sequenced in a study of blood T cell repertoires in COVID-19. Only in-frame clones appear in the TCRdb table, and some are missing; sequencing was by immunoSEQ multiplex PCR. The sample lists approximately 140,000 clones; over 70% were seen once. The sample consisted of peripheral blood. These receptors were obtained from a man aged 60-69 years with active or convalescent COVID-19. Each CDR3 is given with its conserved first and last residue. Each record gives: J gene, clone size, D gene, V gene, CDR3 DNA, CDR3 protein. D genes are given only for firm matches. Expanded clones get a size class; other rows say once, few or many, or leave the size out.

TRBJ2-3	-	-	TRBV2	TGTGCCAGCAGTGAAAGACTGACCGATACGCAGTATTTT	CASSERLTDTQYF
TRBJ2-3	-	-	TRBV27	TGTGCCAGCAGCCGTCAGGGTTACACAGATACGCAGTATTTT	CASSRQGYTDTQYF
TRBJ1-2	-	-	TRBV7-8	TGTGCCAGCAGCTTGCAGGGTCTGTATGGCTACACCTTC	CASSLQGLYGYTF
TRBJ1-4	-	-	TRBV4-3	TGCGCCAGCAGCCAAGATTCCAGGGCCGAAAAACTGTTTTTT	CASSQDSRAEKLFF
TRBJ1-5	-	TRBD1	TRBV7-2	TGTGCCAGCAGCTTTGGACAGGGCCGCCTTTATAGCAATCAGCCCCAGCATTTT	CASSFGQGRLYSNQPQHF
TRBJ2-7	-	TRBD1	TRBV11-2	TGTGCCAGCAGCCCGAGGACAGGGCTCGAGCAGTACTTC	CASSPRTGLEQYF
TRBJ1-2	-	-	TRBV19	TGTGCCAGTAGGGACAGAAGGAGAAACTATGGCTACACCTTC	CASRDRRRNYGYTF
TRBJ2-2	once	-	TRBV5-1	TGCGCCAGCAGCCTTCTGACACACTACACCGGGGAGCTGTTTTTT	CASSLLTHYTGELFF
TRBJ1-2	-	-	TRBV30	TGTGCCTGGAGTGCAAATACAGGGTATTCCTATGGCTACACCTTC	CAWSANTGYSYGYTF
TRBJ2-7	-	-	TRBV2	TGTGCCAGCAGTTTACGGACAGTAGGCGAGCAGTACTTC	CASSLRTVGEQYF
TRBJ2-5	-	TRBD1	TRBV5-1	TGCGCCAGCAGCCCCTCTGGGACAGGGGGTTCGGTGGAGACCCAGTACTTC	CASSPSGTGGSVETQYF
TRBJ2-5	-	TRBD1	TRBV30	TGTGCCTGGAGCGCGGACAGGGGAGAGACCCAGTACTTC	CAWSADRGETQYF
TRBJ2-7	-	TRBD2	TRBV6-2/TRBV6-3	TGTGCCAGCAGTATCGGACTGACTAGCGGGATCTCCTACGAGCAGTACTTC	CASSIGLTSGISYEQYF
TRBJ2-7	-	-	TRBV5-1	TGCGCCAGCAGCTTGTCAGGGCCTAACTACGAGCAGTACTTC	CASSLSGPNYEQYF
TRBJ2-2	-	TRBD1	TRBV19	TGTGCCAGTAGCCTCACCGGGGACAGCGCCCGGGAGCTGTTTTTT	CASSLTGDSARELFF
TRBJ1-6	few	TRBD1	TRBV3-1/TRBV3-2	TGTGCCAGCAGCCATAGGGGACAGGGGAATTCACCCCTCCACTTT	CASSHRGQGNSPLHF
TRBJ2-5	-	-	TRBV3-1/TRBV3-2	TGTGCCAGCAGCCTCCTGACTAGTCGAGAGACCCAGTACTTC	CASSLLTSRETQYF
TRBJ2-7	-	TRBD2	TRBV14	TGTGCCAGCAGCCAAGAGGGGAGCGGGACCTACGAGCAGTACTTC	CASSQEGSGTYEQYF
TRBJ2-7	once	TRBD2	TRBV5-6	TGTGCCAGCAGCCCCTCCGGGACTAGAAGTCCCTACGAGCAGTACTTC	CASSPSGTRSPYEQYF
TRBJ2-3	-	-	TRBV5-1	TGCGCCAGCAGCTCCCCGGGTCTTCGCACAGATACGCAGTATTTT	CASSSPGLRTDTQYF
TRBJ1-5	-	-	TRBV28	TGTGCCATCGATTCGGGTTTCTGGCCCCAGCATTTT	CAIDSGFWPQHF
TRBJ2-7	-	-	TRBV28	TGTGCCAGCAGCCCCCTGCGGGGTAGGGCCTACGAGCAGTACTTC	CASSPLRGRAYEQYF
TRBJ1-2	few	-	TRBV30	TGTGCCTGGGTATCACGGGGGTTGAACTATGGCTACACCTTC	CAWVSRGLNYGYTF
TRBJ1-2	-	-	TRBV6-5	TGTGCCAGCAGTTACTCGAGACAGACTGCTGGCTACACCTTC	CASSYSRQTAGYTF
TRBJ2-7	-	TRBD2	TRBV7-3	TGTGCCAGCAGCTTAGACGGGAGGGCGGCCGAGCAGTACTTC	CASSLDGRAAEQYF
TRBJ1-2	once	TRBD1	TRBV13	TGTGCCAGCAGCCCTACTCGGGACAGGGAGAACTATGGCTACACCTTC	CASSPTRDRENYGYTF
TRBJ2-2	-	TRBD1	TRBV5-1	TGCGCCAGCAGCTGGGGACAGGGAAAGACCGGGGAGCTGTTTTTT	CASSWGQGKTGELFF
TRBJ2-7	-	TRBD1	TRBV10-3	TGTGCCATCAGTGGGGGAGGGACAGGGATCAACGAGCAGTACTTC	CAISGGGTGINEQYF
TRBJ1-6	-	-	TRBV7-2	TGTGCCAGCAGGACAGATTCTCATTCACCCCTCCACTTT	CASRTDSHSPLHF
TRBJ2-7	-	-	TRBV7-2	TGTGCCAGCAGCTTAGAGAGGGAACAATTACGATACGAGCAGTACTTC	CASSLEREQLRYEQYF
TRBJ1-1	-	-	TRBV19	TGTGCCAGTAGGGACAATGGGGCGAACCTTATGAACACTGAAGCTTTCTTT	CASRDNGANLMNTEAFF
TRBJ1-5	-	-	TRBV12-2	TGTGCAAGTCGGAAACCGGGACAGGGGTATCAGCCCCAGCATTTT	CASRKPGQGYQPQHF
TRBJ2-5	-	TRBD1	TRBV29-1	TGCAGCGGATTACAAAGACAGGGAGAGACCCAGTACTTC	CSGLQRQGETQYF
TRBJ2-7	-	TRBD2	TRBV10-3	TGTGCCATCAGTGGTACTAGCGGGAGTAACTACGAGCAGTACTTC	CAISGTSGSNYEQYF